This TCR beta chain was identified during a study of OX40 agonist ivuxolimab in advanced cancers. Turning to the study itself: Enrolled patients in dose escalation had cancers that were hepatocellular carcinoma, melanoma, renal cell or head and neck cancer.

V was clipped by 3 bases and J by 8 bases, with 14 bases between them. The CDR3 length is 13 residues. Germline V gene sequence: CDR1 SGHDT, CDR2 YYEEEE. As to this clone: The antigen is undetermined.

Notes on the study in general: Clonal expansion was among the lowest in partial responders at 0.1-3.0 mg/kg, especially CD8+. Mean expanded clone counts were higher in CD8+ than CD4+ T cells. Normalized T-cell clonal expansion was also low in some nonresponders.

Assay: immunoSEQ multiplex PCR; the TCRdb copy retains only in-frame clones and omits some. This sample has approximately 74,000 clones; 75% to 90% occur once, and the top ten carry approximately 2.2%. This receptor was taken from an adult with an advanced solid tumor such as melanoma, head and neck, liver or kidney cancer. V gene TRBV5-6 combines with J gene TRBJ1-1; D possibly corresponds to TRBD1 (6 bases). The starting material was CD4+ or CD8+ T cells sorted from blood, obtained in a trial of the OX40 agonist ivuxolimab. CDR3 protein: CASSWGAELEAFF. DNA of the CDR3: TGTGCCAGCAGCTGGGGGGCGGAGTTAGAAGCTTTCTTT.